Listed below are T cell receptor beta chains from one sample, sequenced in a study of shared clonotypes between healthy human individuals. Repertoires were generated with immunoSEQ multiplex PCR, while TCRdb's copy carries only in-frame clones and drops some. The sample yields some 200,000 clones, 65% seen once. Sequencing was performed on memory CD4+ T cells sorted from blood. The receptors were gathered from a man younger than 40 in good health. Both conserved end residues are part of each CDR3. A D gene is named only where the DNA matches it firmly. Not every row has a clone size; where given, it reads once, few, many or a size class.

d_call	j_call	clone_size	v_call	cdr3_nt	cdr3_aa
TRBD1	TRBJ2-1	NA	TRBV18	TGTGCCAGCTCACCATTAGGGGGCGCAGCCAATGAGCAGTTCTTC	CASSPLGGAANEQFF
NA	TRBJ1-3	NA	TRBV6-1	TGTGCCAGCAACCTGGGGGACACCATATATTTT	CASNLGDTIYF
NA	TRBJ2-7	NA	TRBV7-8	TGTGCCAGCAGCTTACGTGAGATAGGACTCGGCGAGCAGTACTTC	CASSLREIGLGEQYF
NA	TRBJ2-1	NA	TRBV5-5	TGTGCCAGCAGCTTGGAAAGCGGGCGCCCTACCCTAGGGCAGTTCTTC	CASSLESGRPTLGQFF
TRBD1	TRBJ2-6	NA	TRBV29-1	TGCAGCGCGGGACAGGGGTACTCTGGGGCCAACGTCCTGACTTTC	CSAGQGYSGANVLTF
TRBD1	TRBJ2-7	NA	TRBV28	TGTGCCAGCAGTTCGGGACAGGGTAGCAAGCAGTACTTC	CASSSGQGSKQYF
TRBD1	TRBJ2-2	NA	TRBV18	TGTGCCAGCTCACCACCCTACAGGGGCTGGACCGGGGAGCTGTTTTTT	CASSPPYRGWTGELFF
NA	TRBJ1-2	few	TRBV5-1	TGCGCCAGCAGTTTGAGCTCCTCTATGGGCTACACCTTC	CASSLSSSMGYTF
TRBD2	TRBJ2-2	once	TRBV9	TGTGCCAGCAGCTCTCCTAGCGGAGTGAACACCGGGGAGCTGTTTTTT	CASSSPSGVNTGELFF
NA	TRBJ1-5	NA	TRBV15	TGTGCCACCAGCAGCGGTGTTTACAGTGGTCAGCCCCAGCATTTT	CATSSGVYSGQPQHF
TRBD1	TRBJ1-4	NA	TRBV7-9	TGTGCCAGCAGCTCTCCTCCGACAGGGGAGGACGAAAAACTGTTTTTT	CASSSPPTGEDEKLFF